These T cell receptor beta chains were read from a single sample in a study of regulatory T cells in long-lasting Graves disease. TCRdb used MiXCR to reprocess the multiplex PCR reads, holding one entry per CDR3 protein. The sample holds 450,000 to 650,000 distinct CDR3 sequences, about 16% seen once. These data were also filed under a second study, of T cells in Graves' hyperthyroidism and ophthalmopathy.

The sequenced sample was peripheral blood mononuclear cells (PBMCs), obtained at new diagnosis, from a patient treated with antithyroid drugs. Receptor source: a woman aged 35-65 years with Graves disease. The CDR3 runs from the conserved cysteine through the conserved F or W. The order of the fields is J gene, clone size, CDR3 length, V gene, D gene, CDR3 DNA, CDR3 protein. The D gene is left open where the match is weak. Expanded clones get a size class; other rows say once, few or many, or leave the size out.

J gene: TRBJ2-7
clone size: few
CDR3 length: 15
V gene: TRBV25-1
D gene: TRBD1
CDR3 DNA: TGTGCCAGCAGGGCCCCCCAGGACAGGGGATACGAGCAGTACTTC
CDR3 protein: CASRAPQDRGYEQYF

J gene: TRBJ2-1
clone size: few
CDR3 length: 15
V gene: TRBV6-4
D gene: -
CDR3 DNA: TGTGCCAGCAGTCCGAGTAGGGGGGGCGGTGATGAGCAGTTCTTC
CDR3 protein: CASSPSRGGGDEQFF

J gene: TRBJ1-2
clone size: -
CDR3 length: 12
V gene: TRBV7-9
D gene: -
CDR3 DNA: TGTGCCAGCAGCGGTAACGGATATGGCTACACCTTC
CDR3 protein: CASSGNGYGYTF

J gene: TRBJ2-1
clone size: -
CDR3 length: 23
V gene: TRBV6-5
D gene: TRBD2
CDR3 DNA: TGTGCCAGCAGTTACTCGTTGGCTAGCGGGGGCCCCCTCATTACCAGCTCCTACAATGAGCAGTTCTTC
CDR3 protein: CASSYSLASGGPLITSSYNEQFF

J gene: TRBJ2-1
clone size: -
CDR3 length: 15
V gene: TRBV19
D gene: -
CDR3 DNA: TGTGCCAGTAGGCTCGGGCAGGGAGCGTACAATGAGCAGTTCTTC
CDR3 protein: CASRLGQGAYNEQFF

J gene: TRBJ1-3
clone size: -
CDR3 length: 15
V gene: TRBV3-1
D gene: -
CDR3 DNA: TGTGCCAGCAGCCATTCAGGGAAGTCTGGAAACACCATATATTTT
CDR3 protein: CASSHSGKSGNTIYF

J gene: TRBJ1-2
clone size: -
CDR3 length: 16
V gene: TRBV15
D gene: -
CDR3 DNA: TGTGCCACCAGCAGGGAACCCGGGGGCTCCCTTAATGGCTACACCTTC
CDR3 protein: CATSREPGGSLNGYTF

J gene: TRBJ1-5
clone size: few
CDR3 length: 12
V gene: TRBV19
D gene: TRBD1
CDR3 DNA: TGTGCCAGTAGACAGGGGAGTCAGCCCCAGCATTTT
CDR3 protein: CASRQGSQPQHF

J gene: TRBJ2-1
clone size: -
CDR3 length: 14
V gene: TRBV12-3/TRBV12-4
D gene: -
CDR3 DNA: TGTGCCAGCACCAATCTGGGACCCAATTATGAGCAGTTCTTC
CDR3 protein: CASTNLGPNYEQFF

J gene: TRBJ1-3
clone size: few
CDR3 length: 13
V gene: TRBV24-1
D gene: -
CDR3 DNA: TGTGCCACCTCGGCAGGCTCTGGAAACACCATATATTTT
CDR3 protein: CATSAGSGNTIYF

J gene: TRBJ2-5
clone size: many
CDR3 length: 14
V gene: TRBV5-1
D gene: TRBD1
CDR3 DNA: TGCGCCAGCAGCCACGGGACAGCCCAAGAGACCCAGTACTTC
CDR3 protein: CASSHGTAQETQYF

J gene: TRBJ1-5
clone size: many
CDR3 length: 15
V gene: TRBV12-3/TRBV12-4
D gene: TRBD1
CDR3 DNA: TGTGCCAGCAGTTCGGACAGGGAGGTGTGGCAGCCCCAGCATTTT
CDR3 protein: CASSSDREVWQPQHF

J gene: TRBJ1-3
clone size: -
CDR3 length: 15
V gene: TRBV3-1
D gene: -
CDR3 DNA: TGTGCCAGCAGCCCACAGGGTAGATCTGGAAACACCATATATTTT
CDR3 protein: CASSPQGRSGNTIYF

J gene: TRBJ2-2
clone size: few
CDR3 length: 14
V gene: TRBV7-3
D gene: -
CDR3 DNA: TGTGCCAGCAGCCCCCAACAGGGACCCGGGGAGCTGTTTTTT
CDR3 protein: CASSPQQGPGELFF

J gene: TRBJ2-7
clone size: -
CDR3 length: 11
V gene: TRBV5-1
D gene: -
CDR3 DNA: TGCGCCAGCAGCCCTTCCGGGGCGCAGTACTTC
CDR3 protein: CASSPSGAQYF

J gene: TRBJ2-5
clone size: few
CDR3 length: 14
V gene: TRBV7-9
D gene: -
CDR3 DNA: TGTGCCAGCAGCCTCTTGGCCTTAAGCGAGACCCAGTACTTC
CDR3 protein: CASSLLALSETQYF

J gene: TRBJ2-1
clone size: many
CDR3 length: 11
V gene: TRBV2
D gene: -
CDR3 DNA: TGTGCCAGCAGAGTTAGTACTGAGCAGTTCTTC
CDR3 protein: CASRVSTEQFF

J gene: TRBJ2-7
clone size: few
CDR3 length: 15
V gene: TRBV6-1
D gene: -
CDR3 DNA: TGTGCCAGCATCTCCAAGCCTCAGGGACCCTACGAGCAGTACTTC
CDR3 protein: CASISKPQGPYEQYF

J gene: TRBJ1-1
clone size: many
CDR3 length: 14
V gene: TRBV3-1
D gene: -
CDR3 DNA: TGTGCCAGCAGCCTTAGAGGGGGGATGGATGAAGCTTTCTTT
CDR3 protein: CASSLRGGMDEAFF

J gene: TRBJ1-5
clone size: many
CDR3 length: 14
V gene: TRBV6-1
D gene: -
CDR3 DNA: TGTGCCAGCAGCCTAGTGCAGGCCAATCAGCCCCAGCATTTT
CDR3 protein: CASSLVQANQPQHF

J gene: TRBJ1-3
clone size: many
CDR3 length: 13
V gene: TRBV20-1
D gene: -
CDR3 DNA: TGCAGTGCCCCTGAGGGCTCTGGAAACACCATATATTTT
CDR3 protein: CSAPEGSGNTIYF

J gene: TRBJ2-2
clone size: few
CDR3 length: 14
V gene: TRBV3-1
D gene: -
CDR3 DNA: TGTGCCAGCAGCCGATGGGTTTCTACCGGGGAGCTGTTTTTT
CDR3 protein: CASSRWVSTGELFF

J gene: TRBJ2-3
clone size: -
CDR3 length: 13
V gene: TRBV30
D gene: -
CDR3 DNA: TGTGCCTGGACAGGGCTAGAGGCAGATACGCAGTATTTT
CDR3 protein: CAWTGLEADTQYF

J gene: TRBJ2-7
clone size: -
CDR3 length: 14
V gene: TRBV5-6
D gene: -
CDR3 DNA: TGTGCCAGCAGCCCGGACCCGCTGTCCTACGAGCAGTACTTC
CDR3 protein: CASSPDPLSYEQYF

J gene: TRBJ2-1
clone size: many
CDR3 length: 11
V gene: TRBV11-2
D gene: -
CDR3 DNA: TGTGCCAGCAGCCACCAACCTGAGCAGTTCTTC
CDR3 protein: CASSHQPEQFF

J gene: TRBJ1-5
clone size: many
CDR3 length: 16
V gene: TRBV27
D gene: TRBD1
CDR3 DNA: TGTGCCAGCAGTCTACAGGGGGCGCGTGGCAATCAGCCCCAGCATTTT
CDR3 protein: CASSLQGARGNQPQHF